This T cell receptor beta chain was identified in a study of shared clonotypes between healthy human individuals. The length of the CDR3 is 16 residues. V lost 0 bases, J lost 0 bases, and 11 bases lay in between. The V gene's germline CDR1 is MNHNS and CDR2 SASEGT. Profiled with immunoSEQ multiplex PCR; TCRdb holds only in-frame clones, not every one. The table records a few hundred thousand clones, about 97% of them present only once. This clone appeared a single time. The sequence came from a woman in her 30s in good health. The genes are TRBV6-1 and TRBJ1-1, with a possible D match to TRBD1 (5 bases). The sample consisted of naive CD4+ T cells sorted from blood. Described subset: CD45RA+ positively selected. The CDR3 protein is CASSEALRGLNTEAFF. Written as DNA, the CDR3 is TGTGCCAGCAGTGAAGCGCTCCGGGGGTTGAACACTGAAGCTTTCTTT.